Listed below are T cell receptor beta chains from one sample, sequenced in a study of cytomegalovirus exposure and HLA in healthy donors. Profiled with immunoSEQ multiplex PCR; TCRdb holds only in-frame clones, not every one. Here the sample spans 130,000 or so clones, approximately 9% being singletons. Sequenced sample: PBMCs. The receptor set was obtained from a woman aged 40 to 50 in good health and CMV-seropositive. CDR3s include the opening cysteine and the closing phenylalanine or tryptophan. The D gene is left open where the match is weak. Some rows have no size entry. The others give once, few or many, or a class for an expanded clone.

. TRBD1 TRBJ1-2 TRBV29-1 CSVRTGDGYTF TGCAGCGTTCGGACAGGGGATGGCTACACCTTC
few . TRBJ1-3 TRBV5-1 CASSLAGISGNTIYF TGCGCCAGCAGCTTGGCGGGAATCTCTGGAAACACCATATATTTT
. TRBD1 TRBJ2-2 TRBV15 CATSRGQTNTGELFF TGTGCCACCAGCAGGGGACAGACAAACACCGGGGAGCTGTTTTTT
few . TRBJ2-2 TRBV7-2 CASSRFDSRTGELFF TGTGCCAGCAGCCGCTTCGACTCCCGGACCGGGGAGCTGTTTTTT
few TRBD1 TRBJ2-7 TRBV6-5 CASSHRGTYEQYF TGTGCCAGCAGTCACAGGGGGACCTACGAGCAGTACTTC
few . TRBJ1-4 TRBV7-9 CASSVQGWGEKLFF TGTGCCAGCAGCGTACAGGGATGGGGTGAAAAACTGTTTTTT
. TRBD1 TRBJ2-1 TRBV2 CASRGQGHNEQFF TGTGCCAGCCGGGGACAGGGTCATAATGAGCAGTTCTTC
. . TRBJ1-6 TRBV10-3 CAISGEGQYNSPLHF TGTGCCATCAGTGGCGAGGGACAATATAATTCACCCCTCCACTTT
few TRBD1 TRBJ2-3 TRBV5-1 CASSLGDRVPPTQYF TGCGCCAGCAGCTTGGGGGACAGGGTTCCTCCTACGCAGTATTTT
. TRBD1 TRBJ1-4 TRBV29-1 CSVLGQGSRKLFF TGCAGCGTTCTCGGACAGGGATCGCGAAAACTGTTTTTT
. . TRBJ2-1 TRBV19 CASSKPLGPTYNEQFF TGTGCCAGTAGTAAGCCCCTGGGGCCCACCTACAATGAGCAGTTCTTC
. TRBD1 TRBJ2-7 TRBV5-6 CASSLPGQGTYEQYF TGTGCCAGCAGCTTGCCGGGACAGGGGACCTACGAGCAGTACTTC
. TRBD2 TRBJ2-4 TRBV2 CASRPFTSGGRAKNIQYF TGTGCCAGCAGGCCTTTTACTAGCGGGGGGCGGGCCAAAAACATTCAGTACTTC
few . TRBJ1-1 TRBV18 CASSVAGNTEAFF TGTGCCAGCTCTGTGGCGGGGAACACTGAAGCTTTCTTT
. . TRBJ2-1 TRBV19 CASSIAGGFHNEQFF TGTGCCAGTAGTATAGCGGGGGGCTTCCACAATGAGCAGTTCTTC
few . TRBJ1-1 TRBV6-6 CASSVQGGGEAFF TGTGCCAGCAGCGTACAGGGTGGAGGTGAAGCTTTCTTT
few . TRBJ1-2 TRBV7-6 CASSDLPGKSGYGYTF TGTGCCAGCAGCGATCTTCCCGGGAAATCAGGCTATGGCTACACCTTC
. TRBD1 TRBJ1-1 TRBV5-5 CASSLADRVGSEAFF TGTGCCAGCAGCTTGGCCGACAGGGTAGGATCCGAAGCTTTCTTT
. . TRBJ1-5 TRBV18 CASSFTGSPGAQHF TGTGCCAGCTCATTTACAGGGTCCCCAGGAGCCCAGCATTTT
few TRBD1 TRBJ1-2 TRBV7-9 CASSTTTGWYGYTF TGTGCCAGCAGCACCACGACAGGGTGGTATGGCTACACCTTC
. . TRBJ2-2 TRBV2 CASAKGGTGELFF TGTGCCAGCGCAAAGGGGGGGACCGGGGAGCTGTTTTTT
. TRBD1 TRBJ2-5 TRBV5-1 CASSVGTANTQETQYF TGCGCCAGCAGCGTTGGGACAGCGAATACCCAAGAGACCCAGTACTTC
. TRBD1 TRBJ2-1 TRBV6-4 CASSELPGQGSNEQFF TGTGCCAGCAGTGAACTTCCGGGACAGGGCTCCAATGAGCAGTTCTTC
. TRBD1 TRBJ2-1 TRBV2 CASRGQLSSYNEQFF TGTGCCAGCAGGGGACAGTTAAGCTCCTACAATGAGCAGTTCTTC
. . TRBJ2-7 TRBV7-8 CASSLEAGYEQYF TGTGCCAGCAGCTTAGAGGCCGGGTACGAGCAGTACTTC
few TRBD1 TRBJ2-7 TRBV4-2 CASSLSGTGGSEQYF TGTGCCAGCAGCTTATCCGGGACAGGGGGCTCCGAGCAGTACTTC
. . TRBJ1-1 TRBV6-5 CASTPGGLGEAFF TGTGCCAGCACTCCCGGGGGGCTGGGTGAAGCTTTCTTT
. . TRBJ1-2 TRBV5-6 CASSSPGRGPKSFNYGYTF TGTGCCAGCAGCTCCCCAGGGCGGGGCCCCAAGAGTTTTAACTATGGCTACACCTTC
. . TRBJ2-1 TRBV7-2 CASCSRAYNEQFF TGTGCCAGCTGCTCCCGGGCCTACAATGAGCAGTTCTTC
. TRBD1 TRBJ2-7 TRBV11-2 CASSLVWQGAYEQYF TGTGCCAGCAGCTTAGTTTGGCAGGGGGCCTACGAGCAGTACTTC
few . TRBJ1-1 TRBV5-1 CASSRETVGNTEAFF TGCGCCAGCAGCCGCGAGACAGTTGGGAACACTGAAGCTTTCTTT
few . TRBJ2-2 TRBV15 CATSRSWTGELFF TGTGCCACCAGCAGAAGCTGGACCGGGGAGCTGTTTTTT
. . TRBJ2-2 TRBV29-1 CSVELPSGELFF TGCAGCGTTGAACTTCCCAGCGGGGAGCTGTTTTTT
. TRBD2 TRBJ2-3 TRBV7-9 CASSPTSGGAGDTQYF TGTGCCAGCAGCCCGACTAGCGGGGGGGCTGGAGATACGCAGTATTTT
. TRBD2 TRBJ2-2 TRBV7-8 CASSVTGLAGGELFF TGTGCCAGCAGCGTCACGGGACTAGCGGGCGGGGAGCTGTTTTTT
. TRBD1 TRBJ2-5 TRBV5-1 CASSQLDRVEGETQYF TGCGCCAGCAGCCAACTGGACAGGGTAGAAGGAGAGACCCAGTACTTC
few TRBD1 TRBJ2-2 TRBV6-6 CASSYSTGVNTGELFF TGTGCCAGCAGTTACTCTACAGGGGTTAACACCGGGGAGCTGTTTTTT
few TRBD1 TRBJ2-7 TRBV11-2 CASSLRGPSYEQYF TGTGCCAGCAGCCTCAGGGGGCCGTCCTACGAGCAGTACTTC
few TRBD1 TRBJ1-6 TRBV5-1 CASSPGTGDNSPLHF TGCGCCAGCAGCCCAGGGACAGGGGATAATTCACCCCTCCACTTT
. . TRBJ1-4 TRBV6-5 CASGGDVNEKLFF TGTGCCAGCGGGGGGGACGTTAATGAAAAACTGTTTTTT
few . TRBJ2-2 TRBV5-6 CASSVTRLYAGEPFF TGTGCCAGCAGCGTGACTAGGTTGTATGCCGGGGAGCCGTTTTTT
. . TRBJ1-2 TRBV7-9 CASSLDRVGGYTF TGTGCCAGCAGCTTAGACAGGGTGGGTGGCTACACCTTC